This T cell receptor beta chain originates from a study of cytomegalovirus exposure and HLA in healthy donors. Study-wide results and limits: There were reportedly fewer N-insertions in an Asian-associated ancestry cluster than the roughly 670-donor mean, in a later analysis.

Points on this clone: What it binds is not known.

Vbeta (60) and Jbeta (13) primers were used in the PCR. The assay was immunoSEQ multiplex PCR, and TCRdb's table has in-frame clones only and misses some. Recorded here are 150,000 to 200,000 clones; the top ten clones represent approximately 0.8%. J lost 6 bases, V lost 6 bases, and 6 bases had no gene match. The CDR3 is 14 amino acids. The germline gives CDR1 LNHDA, CDR2 SQIVND (reference sequence). Sequenced: PBMCs. This TCR came from a woman aged 18-29 years in good health and CMV-seropositive. V gene TRBV19 combines with J gene TRBJ1-5; 9 positions agree with TRBD1. The CDR3: CASRSTGGTQPQHF. The CDR3 DNA reads TGTGCCAGTAGATCTACAGGGGGCACTCAGCCCCAGCATTTT.